The TCR beta chain described here comes from a study of blood T cell repertoires in COVID-19. Study at large: The samples span acute and convalescent COVID-19 from the United States, Italy and Spain.

The V gene end was trimmed by 4 bases and the J gene end by 1 base; junction bases not matched to a gene: 2. Germline V CDR1 and CDR2: SGHRS, YFSETQ. The length of the CDR3 is 16 residues. Method: immunoSEQ multiplex PCR; TCRdb's copy keeps in-frame clones and lacks some. The sample shows more than 150,000 clones, approximately 86% of them seen only once. Participants were placed into cohorts based on the clinical history they reported. Donors in Cohort 3 counted as recovered after two negative PCRs, clearance, or symptom resolution. Sample: PBMCs or T cells enriched from blood (not recorded which). The chain uses TRBV5-1 and TRBJ1-6; 10 bases agree with TRBD1. This receptor was obtained from a woman in her 30s who had recovered from COVID-19. The CDR3 coding sequence is TGCGCCAGCAGCCGACAGGGGGCATCCTATAATTCACCCCTCCACTTT. Translation: CASSRQGASYNSPLHF.